Listed below are T cell receptor beta chains from one sample, sequenced in a study of OX40 agonist ivuxolimab in advanced cancers. Profiling relied on immunoSEQ multiplex PCR, and the TCRdb table lists in-frame clones only, not all of them. The table shows tens of thousands of clones, with approximately 81% occurring only once. The sample in question was CD4+ or CD8+ T cells sorted from blood, obtained in a trial of the OX40 agonist ivuxolimab. Receptor source: an adult with an advanced solid tumor such as melanoma, head and neck, liver or kidney cancer. Both conserved end residues are part of each CDR3. D genes are given only for firm matches. Clone size is shown for a subset of rows, as once, few, many or a class of expanded clone.

d_call j_call clone_size v_call cdr3_nt cdr3_aa
TRBD2 TRBJ2-3 - TRBV5-1 TGCGCCAGCAGCTTTAGCGGGAGTCCAACGCAGTATTTT CASSFSGSPTQYF
- TRBJ2-5 few TRBV28 TGTGCCAGCAGTTTACGTAGCGGCCAAGAGACCCAGTACTTC CASSLRSGQETQYF
- TRBJ2-3 - TRBV11-1 TGTGCCAGCAGGAGTGGTGGTGTTGAGGAGAATACGCAGTATTTT CASRSGGVEENTQYF
- TRBJ2-1 few TRBV6-1 TGTGCCAGCGATGGGGGAGGACTCTACAATGAGCAGTTCTTC CASDGGGLYNEQFF
TRBD1 TRBJ1-1 - TRBV6-1 TGTGCCAGCAGTTCCCAGGGGGGGGGCGAAGCTTTCTTT CASSSQGGGEAFF
- TRBJ1-1 - TRBV15 TGTGCCACCAGCAGGGACCAGTTCATGAACACTGAAGCTTTCTTT CATSRDQFMNTEAFF
- TRBJ2-3 - TRBV27 TGTGCCAGCAGTTTATCATACACAGATACGCAGTATTTT CASSLSYTDTQYF
- TRBJ2-2 - TRBV7-9 TGTGCCAGCAGCTTAAGAGACTCCGGGGCCGGGGAGCTGTTTTTT CASSLRDSGAGELFF
TRBD2 TRBJ2-7 - TRBV27 TGTGCCAGCAGTAAAAGGGAGGGATACGAGCAGTACTTC CASSKREGYEQYF
- TRBJ2-7 few TRBV5-1 TGCGCCAGCAGCAGAGGAGCCCAGGCACAGGCAGAATTC CASSRGAQAQAEF
- TRBJ2-2 - TRBV7-3 TGTGCCAGTAGACCGGGGGTCGTTCCCGGGGAGCTGTTTTTT CASRPGVVPGELFF
- TRBJ2-7 - TRBV6-5 TGTGCCAGCACCCTGGACGGCTACGAGCAGTACTTC CASTLDGYEQYF
- TRBJ2-1 once TRBV5-4 TGTGCCAGCAGCCAGGGTATAGAAAACTACAATGAGCAGTTCTTC CASSQGIENYNEQFF
- TRBJ2-3 - TRBV4-1 TGCGCCAGCAGCCGGGAAGTTCGGGGGGATACGCAGTATTTT CASSREVRGDTQYF
- TRBJ1-5 - TRBV27 TGTGCCAGCAGCCGCGACAGAGATCAGCCCCAGCATTTT CASSRDRDQPQHF
- TRBJ1-4 few TRBV2 TGTGCCAGCAGTGCGACTTCCCGGGGTGAAAAACTGTTTTTT CASSATSRGEKLFF
- TRBJ2-7 once TRBV19 TGTGCCAGTAGTCTCACGGGGACGGGCGAGCAGTACTTC CASSLTGTGEQYF
- TRBJ1-1 - TRBV11-1 TGTGCCAGCAGCTTACGATCCACTGAAGCTTTCTTT CASSLRSTEAFF
- TRBJ2-7 - TRBV27 TGTGCCAGCAGTTCGCAGGACGGCCAAGGTTTCTACGAGCAGTACTTC CASSSQDGQGFYEQYF
- TRBJ2-1 few TRBV5-1 TGCGCCAGCAGCTTGGCAGCGGTGGGGGCTGAGCAGTTCTTC CASSLAAVGAEQFF
TRBD1 TRBJ1-2 - TRBV14 TGTGCCAGCAGCCTACAGGGGGCAGGGGTCGATGGCTACACCTTC CASSLQGAGVDGYTF
TRBD1 TRBJ1-2 - TRBV4-1 TGCGCCAGCAGCCAAACGGGTTTGGAGCGGACAGGTTATTATGGCTACACCTTC CASSQTGLERTGYYGYTF
TRBD2 TRBJ2-1 - TRBV7-2 TGTGCCAGCAGCTTATGGACTAGCGGGAGGAATGAGCAGTTCTTC CASSLWTSGRNEQFF
- TRBJ2-1 - TRBV18 TGTGCCAGCTCACCAACCGCGAGCTCCTACAATGAGCAGTTCTTC CASSPTASSYNEQFF
TRBD1 TRBJ2-5 - TRBV7-9 TGTGCCAGCAGCCGGGACAGGGACGTAGGGGAGACCCAGTACTTC CASSRDRDVGETQYF
TRBD2 TRBJ2-5 - TRBV7-2 TGTGCCAGCAGCTGGGCGGGAGGGCGCGGAGAGACCCAGTACTTC CASSWAGGRGETQYF
TRBD1 TRBJ1-4 - TRBV9 TGTGCCAGCAGCTCACAGGGGGCCAGGGAAAAACTGTTTTTT CASSSQGAREKLFF